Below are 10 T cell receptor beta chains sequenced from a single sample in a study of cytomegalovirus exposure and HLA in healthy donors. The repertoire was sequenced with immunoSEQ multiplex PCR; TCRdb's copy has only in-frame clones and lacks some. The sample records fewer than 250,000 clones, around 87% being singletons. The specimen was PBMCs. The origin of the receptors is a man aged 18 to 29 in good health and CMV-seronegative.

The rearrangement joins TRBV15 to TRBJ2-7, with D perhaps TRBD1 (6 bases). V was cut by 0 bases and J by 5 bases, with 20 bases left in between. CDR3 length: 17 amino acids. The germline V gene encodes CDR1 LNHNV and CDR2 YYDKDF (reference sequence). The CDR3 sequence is CATSREYPEQGTHEQYF. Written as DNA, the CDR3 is TGTGCCACCAGCAGAGAATATCCGGAACAGGGAACCCACGAGCAGTACTTC.

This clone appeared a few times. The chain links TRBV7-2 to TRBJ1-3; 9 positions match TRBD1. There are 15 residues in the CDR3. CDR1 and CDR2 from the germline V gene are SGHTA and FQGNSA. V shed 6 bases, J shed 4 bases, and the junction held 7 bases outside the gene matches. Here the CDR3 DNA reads TGTGCCAGCAGTCCCGGGACAGGGAAAGGAAACACCATATATTTT. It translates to CASSPGTGKGNTIYF.

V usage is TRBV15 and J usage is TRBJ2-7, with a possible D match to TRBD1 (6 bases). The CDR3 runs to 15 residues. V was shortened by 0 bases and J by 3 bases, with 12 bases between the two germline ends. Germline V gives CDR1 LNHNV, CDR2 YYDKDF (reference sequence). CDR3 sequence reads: CATSREGAGFYEQYF. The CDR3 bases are TGTGCCACCAGCAGAGAGGGGGCAGGGTTCTACGAGCAGTACTTC. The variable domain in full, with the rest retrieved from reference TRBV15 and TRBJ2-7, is DAMVIQNPRYQVTQFGKPVTLSCSQTLNHNVMYWYQQKSSQAPKLLFHYYDKDFNNEADTPDNFQSRRPNTSFCFLDIRSPGLGDTAMYLCATSREGAGFYEQYFGPGTRLTVT.

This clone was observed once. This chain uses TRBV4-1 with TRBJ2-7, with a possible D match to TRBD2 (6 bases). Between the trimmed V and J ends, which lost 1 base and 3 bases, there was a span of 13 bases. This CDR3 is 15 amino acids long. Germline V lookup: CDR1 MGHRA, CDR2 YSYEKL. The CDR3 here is CASSQADGTLYEQYF. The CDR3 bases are TGCGCCAGCAGCCAAGCCGACGGGACTCTCTACGAGCAGTACTTC.

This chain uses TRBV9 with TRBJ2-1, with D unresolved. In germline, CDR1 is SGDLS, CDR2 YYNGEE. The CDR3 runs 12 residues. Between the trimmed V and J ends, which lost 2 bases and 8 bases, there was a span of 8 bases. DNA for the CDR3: TGTGCCAGCAGCGTTGTGACTCATGAGCAGTTCTTC. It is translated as CASSVVTHEQFF. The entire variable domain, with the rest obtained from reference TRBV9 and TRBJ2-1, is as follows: DSGVTQTPKHLITATGQRVTLRCSPRSGDLSVYWYQQSLDQGLQFLIQYYNGEERAKGNILERFSAQQFPDLHSELNLSSLELGDSALYFCASSVVTHEQFFGPGTRLTVL.

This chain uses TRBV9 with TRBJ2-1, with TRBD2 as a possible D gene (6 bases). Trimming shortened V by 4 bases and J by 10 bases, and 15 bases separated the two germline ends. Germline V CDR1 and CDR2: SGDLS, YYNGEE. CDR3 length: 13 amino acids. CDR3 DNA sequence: TGTGCCAGCAGCCCCCAAGGGCTAGCGGAGCAGTTCTTC. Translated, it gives CASSPQGLAEQFF.

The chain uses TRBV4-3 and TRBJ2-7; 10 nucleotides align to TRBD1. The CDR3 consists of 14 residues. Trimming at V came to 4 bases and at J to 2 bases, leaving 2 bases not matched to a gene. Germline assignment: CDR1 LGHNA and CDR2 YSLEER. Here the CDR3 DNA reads TGCGCCAGCAGCCCAGGACAGGGGGCCTACGAGCAGTACTTC. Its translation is CASSPGQGAYEQYF.

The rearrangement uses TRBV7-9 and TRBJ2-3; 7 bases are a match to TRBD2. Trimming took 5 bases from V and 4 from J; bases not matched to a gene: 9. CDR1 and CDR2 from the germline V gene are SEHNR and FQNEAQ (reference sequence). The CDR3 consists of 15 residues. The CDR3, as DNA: TGTGCCAGCAGCCCGAACAGCGGGACTTCAGATACGCAGTATTTT. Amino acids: CASSPNSGTSDTQYF.

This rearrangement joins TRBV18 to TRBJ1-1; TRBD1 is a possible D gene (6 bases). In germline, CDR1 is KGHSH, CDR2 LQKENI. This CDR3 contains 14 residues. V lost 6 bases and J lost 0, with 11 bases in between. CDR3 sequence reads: CASSPGQMNTEAFF. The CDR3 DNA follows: TGTGCCAGCTCCCCGGGACAAATGAACACTGAAGCTTTCTTT.

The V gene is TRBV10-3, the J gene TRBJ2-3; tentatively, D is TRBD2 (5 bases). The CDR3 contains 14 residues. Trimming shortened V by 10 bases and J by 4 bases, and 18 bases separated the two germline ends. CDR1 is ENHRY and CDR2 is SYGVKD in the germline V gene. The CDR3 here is CATTWTPSPDTQYF. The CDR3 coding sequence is TGTGCCACCACATGGACTCCTTCTCCAGATACGCAGTATTTT.